The rows below give T cell receptor beta chains drawn from one sample of a study of blood T cell repertoires in COVID-19. Measured with immunoSEQ multiplex PCR; TCRdb has only the in-frame clones, and not every one. The data contain roughly 170,000 clones, more than 70% of them singletons. Sequenced material: PBMCs or T cells enriched from blood (not recorded which). Receptors originate from a woman aged 45-59 years in a cohort exposed to, infected with or recovered from COVID-19 (not recorded which). Each CDR3 is given with its conserved first and last residue. Fields, in order: clone size, CDR3 length, D gene, J gene, V gene, CDR3 protein, CDR3 DNA. D genes are given only for firm matches. The listing skips clone size in some rows; elsewhere it reads once, few, many or a size class.

size: NA
length: 16
D: TRBD2
J: TRBJ2-3
V: TRBV4-3
CDR3: CASSQDGGGGAGTQYF
DNA: TGCGCCAGCAGCCAAGATGGCGGCGGGGGGGCGGGTACGCAGTATTTT

size: NA
length: 13
D: NA
J: TRBJ2-5
V: TRBV5-1
CDR3: CASSVPPGETQYF
DNA: TGCGCCAGCAGCGTCCCGCCGGGGGAGACCCAGTACTTC

size: few
length: 15
D: TRBD1
J: TRBJ1-1
V: TRBV27
CDR3: CASSLLRDRKQEAFF
DNA: TGTGCCAGCAGTTTACTCCGGGACAGAAAGCAGGAAGCTTTCTTT

size: NA
length: 18
D: TRBD2
J: TRBJ2-1
V: TRBV7-8
CDR3: CASSLVSGTSGPYNEQFF
DNA: TGTGCCAGCAGCTTAGTTAGCGGGACTTCAGGGCCCTACAATGAGCAGTTCTTC

size: NA
length: 12
D: NA
J: TRBJ2-3
V: TRBV7-6
CDR3: CASSQDTDTQYF
DNA: TGTGCCAGCAGCCAGGATACAGATACGCAGTATTTT

size: few
length: 13
D: NA
J: TRBJ2-7
V: TRBV18
CDR3: CASSPSLADEQYF
DNA: TGTGCCAGCTCACCGTCCCTGGCAGACGAGCAGTACTTC

size: once
length: 15
D: NA
J: TRBJ2-1
V: TRBV11-2
CDR3: CASSSAVSPHNEQFF
DNA: TGTGCCAGCAGTTCAGCGGTGTCTCCGCACAATGAGCAGTTCTTC

size: NA
length: 12
D: NA
J: TRBJ1-4
V: TRBV19
CDR3: CASSEFGRAVFF
DNA: TGTGCCAGTAGCGAATTCGGGAGGGCGGTGTTTTTT

size: NA
length: 16
D: NA
J: TRBJ1-4
V: TRBV5-5
CDR3: CASSLRGGATNEKLFF
DNA: TGTGCCAGCAGCTTGCGAGGGGGGGCAACTAATGAAAAACTGTTTTTT

size: few
length: 13
D: NA
J: TRBJ2-1
V: TRBV7-3
CDR3: CASSLTADNEQFF
DNA: TGTGCCAGCAGCTTAACGGCCGACAATGAGCAGTTCTTC

size: NA
length: 14
D: NA
J: TRBJ2-7
V: TRBV15
CDR3: CATSRVRASHEQYF
DNA: TGTGCCACCAGCAGAGTACGAGCCTCACACGAGCAGTACTTC

size: few
length: 19
D: NA
J: TRBJ2-6
V: TRBV5-8
CDR3: CASSPWGRAPRSGANVLTF
DNA: TGTGCCAGCAGCCCGTGGGGCAGGGCCCCTAGGTCTGGGGCCAACGTCCTGACTTTC

size: NA
length: 11
D: TRBD1
J: TRBJ1-5
V: TRBV20-1
CDR3: CSASAGTEGHF
DNA: TGCAGTGCTAGCGCCGGGACAGAGGGACATTTT

size: NA
length: 16
D: NA
J: TRBJ1-5
V: TRBV2
CDR3: CASREDSTGLNQPQHF
DNA: TGTGCCAGCAGGGAGGACTCGACAGGACTCAATCAGCCCCAGCATTTT

size: NA
length: 16
D: TRBD1
J: TRBJ1-5
V: TRBV18
CDR3: CASVGQGALGNQPQHF
DNA: TGTGCCAGCGTGGGACAGGGGGCTTTGGGCAATCAGCCCCAGCATTTT

size: NA
length: 18
D: TRBD2
J: TRBJ2-5
V: TRBV6-2/TRBV6-3
CDR3: CASSYSRGLAGAQETQYF
DNA: TGTGCCAGCAGTTACTCGAGGGGTCTAGCGGGGGCCCAAGAGACCCAGTACTTC